This T cell receptor beta chain stems from a study of T cells after yellow fever vaccination. Via MiXCR, TCRdb re-called the 5' RACE reads, giving one row per CDR3 protein. The data contain 150,000 to 200,000 distinct CDR3 sequences, around 10% of them singletons. Germline V gives CDR1 SGDLS, CDR2 YYNGEE. There are 13 residues in the CDR3. The V end was cut by 4 bases, the J end by 4 bases, with 11 bases between. In its sample, this clonotype was seen a few times. The chain links TRBV9 to TRBJ1-2; TRBD1 might be the D (6 bases). The origin of this receptor is a young man who received the YFV17D yellow fever vaccine. This specimen consisted of CD8+ T cells sorted from PBMCs, obtained 15 days after the yellow fever booster vaccination. CDR3 region: CASSQDSAYGYTF. CDR3 nucleotides: TGTGCCAGCAGCCAGGACAGCGCCTATGGCTACACCTTC.